These 4 T cell receptor beta chains were all obtained from the same sample, sequenced in a study of PD-L1 blockade in urothelial cancer. Clones were sequenced by immunoSEQ multiplex PCR, and TCRdb holds only the in-frame ones, with some missing. The sample comprises 50,000 or so clones, around 77% of which are singletons, and over 3.5% rests with the top ten. The material was PBMCs, obtained around atezolizumab (anti-PD-L1) treatment. The source of these receptors is a man in his sixties or seventies with urothelial cancer.

This chain uses TRBV5-1 with TRBJ2-1; 11 nucleotides align to TRBD2. This CDR3 has 16 residues. Germline CDR1 and CDR2: SGHRS and YFSETQ. V trimming: 1 base; J trimming: 2 bases; junction bases outside the gene matches: 2. The CDR3 DNA follows: TGCGCCAGCAGCTTGATAGCGGGGGGGACCTACAATGAGCAGTTCTTC. This sequence encodes CASSLIAGGTYNEQFF.

The chain joins TRBV7-9 to TRBJ1-2; 7 bases are a match to TRBD1. The CDR3 has 13 amino acids. Per germline, CDR1 SEHNR and CDR2 FQNEAQ (reference sequence). The junction had 3 bases not matched to a gene; V was cut back by 0 bases and J by 8 bases. The CDR3 reads CASSLAAGGGYTF. In DNA form, the CDR3 reads TGTGCCAGCAGCTTAGCGGCAGGGGGAGGCTACACCTTC. Based on the CDR3 plus reference TRBV7-9 and TRBJ1-2, the full variable domain is DTGVSQNPRHKITKRGQNVTFRCDPISEHNRLYWYRQTLGQGPEFLTYFQNEAQLEKSRLLSDRFSAERPKGSFSTLEIQRTEQGDSAMYLCASSLAAGGGYTFGSGTRLTVV.

This clone was seen only a few times. The chain is built from TRBV2 and TRBJ1-1; 8 bases are shared with TRBD1. The CDR3 is 14 amino acids. CDR1 is SNHLY and CDR2 is FYNNEI in the germline V gene. The junction had 4 bases not matched to a gene; V was cut back by 6 bases and J by 1 base. CDR3 bases: TGTGCCAGCAGAGCCACAGGGGGGAACACTGAAGCTTTCTTT. Encoded protein: CASRATGGNTEAFF.

The chain is built from TRBV18 and TRBJ2-7; TRBD2 agrees at 13 bases. The CDR3 is made up of 17 amino acids. J was trimmed by 3 bases and V by 3 bases; bases with no gene match: 8. Germline-derived CDR1 and CDR2 are KGHSH and LQKENI. The CDR3 loop reads CASSPQPGLAGLYEQYF. The DNA of the CDR3 is TGTGCCAGCTCACCGCAACCGGGACTAGCGGGGCTCTACGAGCAGTACTTC. Combining the CDR3 with reference TRBV18 and TRBJ2-7 gives the whole variable domain NAGVMQNPRHLVRRRGQEARLRCSPMKGHSHVYWYRQLPEEGLKFMVYLQKENIIDESGMPKERFSAEFPKEGPSILRIQQVVRGDSAAYFCASSPQPGLAGLYEQYFGPGTRLTVT.